The clone carrying this TCR beta chain was counted only a few times. This entry comes from a study of blood T cell repertoires in COVID-19. TCRdb keeps only in-frame clones here, not all; method: immunoSEQ multiplex PCR. The table shows about 300,000 clones, with roughly 86% occurring only once. Enrolled during active infection, Seattle patients were then followed longitudinally. This TCR was recovered from a woman aged 30 to 39 with COVID-19, enrolled during active disease. Specimen: peripheral blood.

The CDR3 DNA is TGTGCCAGTAGTATCTTCGGTACACAGGGGGACTACACCTTC. Its protein product is CASSIFGTQGDYTF. J is TRBJ1-2 and V is TRBV19; 8 nucleotides match TRBD1. Germline V gene data show CDR1 as LNHDA and CDR2 as SQIVND (reference sequence). V shed 3 bases, J shed 10 bases, and the junction held 10 bases outside the gene matches. The CDR3 is 14 amino acids.